The T cell receptor beta chain under discussion was sequenced for a study of T cell responses to AZD1222 COVID-19 vaccine. Libraries were prepared by immunoSEQ multiplex PCR; TCRdb keeps only in-frame clonotypes and omits some of them. The sample records about 72,000 clones, over 75% being singletons. On this clone: Its specificity is unknown.

The V gene's germline CDR1 is LGHDT and CDR2 YNNKEL (reference sequence). V was trimmed by 3 bases and J by 1 base, leaving 12 bases between them. The CDR3 is 15 residues long. Findings and caveats of the study: Most donors were white British, females outnumbered males, and clonal diversity was possibly underestimated. Of spike-specific TCRs, nearly half reportedly target regions left unmutated in variants.

This rearrangement joins TRBV3-1 (or the pseudogene TRBV3-2) to TRBJ1-1; D is unresolved. The sequencing here drew on peripheral blood, taken on day 0 of AZD1222 vaccination. This TCR derives from an adult in good health. In nucleotides, the CDR3 is TGTGCCAGCAGCCACAAACATACGGGGAACACTGAAGCTTTCTTT. This gives the protein CASSHKHTGNTEAFF.